This T cell receptor (beta chain) is drawn from a study of molecular identifiers for immune sequencing clone quantification. Study results and limitations: Spiked Jurkat TCR RNA equal to one cell could reportedly be picked out among 1 million or so naive cells. It was shown that clones above 20 RNA copies held over 97% of effector molecules, but under 1% in naive cells.

From the PCR reads, TCRdb called clonotypes with MiXCR, one entry per CDR3 protein. Of about 640,000 distinct CDR3 sequences listed, about 20% are singletons. This clonotype was seen repeatedly, ten times or more. What it recognizes is unknown. Sequencing was performed on naive CD8+ T cells from blood, with Jurkat cell RNA spiked in. Specified subset: FACS-sorted CD8+CD4-CCR7+CD45RA+ naive T cells. This receptor was obtained from a human donor in good health. Some libraries in this study had Jurkat cell RNA spiked in.

The CDR3 sequence is CASQLQGNTGELFF. The CDR3 region has the DNA TGCGCCAGCCAACTACAGGGGAACACCGGGGAGCTGTTTTTT. The rearrangement uses TRBV4-3 and TRBJ2-2; D possibly corresponds to TRBD1 (6 bases). The CDR3 contains 14 residues. The V gene lost 8 bases and the J gene lost 1 base, with 11 bases spanning the gap. Germline lookup yields CDR1 LGHNA and CDR2 YSLEER.